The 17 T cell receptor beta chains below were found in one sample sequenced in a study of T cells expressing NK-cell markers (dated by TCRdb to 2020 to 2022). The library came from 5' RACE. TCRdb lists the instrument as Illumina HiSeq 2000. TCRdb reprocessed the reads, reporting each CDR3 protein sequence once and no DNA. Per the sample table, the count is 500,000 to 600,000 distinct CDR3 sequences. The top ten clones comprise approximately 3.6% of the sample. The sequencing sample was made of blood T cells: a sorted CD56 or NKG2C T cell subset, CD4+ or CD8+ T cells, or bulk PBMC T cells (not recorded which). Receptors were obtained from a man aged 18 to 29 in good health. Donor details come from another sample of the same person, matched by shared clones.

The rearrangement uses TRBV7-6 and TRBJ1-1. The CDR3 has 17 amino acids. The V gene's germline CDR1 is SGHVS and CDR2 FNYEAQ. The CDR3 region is CASSLGEGGFANTEAFF.

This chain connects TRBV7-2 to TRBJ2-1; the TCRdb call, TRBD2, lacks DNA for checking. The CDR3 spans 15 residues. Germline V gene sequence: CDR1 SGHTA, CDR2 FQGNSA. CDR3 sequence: CASSIRTSGRNEQFF.

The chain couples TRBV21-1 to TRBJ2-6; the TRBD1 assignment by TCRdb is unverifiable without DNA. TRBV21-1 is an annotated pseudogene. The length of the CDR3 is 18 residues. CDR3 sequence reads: CASSKALGDGTGANVLTF.

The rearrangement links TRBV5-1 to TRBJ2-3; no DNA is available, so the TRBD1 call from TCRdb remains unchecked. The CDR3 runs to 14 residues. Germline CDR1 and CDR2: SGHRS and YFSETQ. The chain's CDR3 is CASSSGTPLDTQYF.

The CDR3 reads CASSLGRENGYTF. The chain couples TRBV5-5 to TRBJ1-2. Germline CDR1 SGHKS, CDR2 YYEKEE (reference sequence). The CDR3 spans 13 residues.

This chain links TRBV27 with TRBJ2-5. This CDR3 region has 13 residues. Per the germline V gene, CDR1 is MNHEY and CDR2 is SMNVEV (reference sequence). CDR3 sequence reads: CASSLVRQETQYF.

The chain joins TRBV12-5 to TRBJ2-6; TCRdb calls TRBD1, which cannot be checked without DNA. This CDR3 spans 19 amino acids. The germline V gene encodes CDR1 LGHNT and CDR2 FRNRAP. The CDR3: CASGLATGTGGAGANVLTF.

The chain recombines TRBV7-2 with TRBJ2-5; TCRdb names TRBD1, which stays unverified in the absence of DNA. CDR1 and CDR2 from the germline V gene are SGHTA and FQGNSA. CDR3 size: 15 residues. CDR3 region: CASLSEGLVQETQYF.

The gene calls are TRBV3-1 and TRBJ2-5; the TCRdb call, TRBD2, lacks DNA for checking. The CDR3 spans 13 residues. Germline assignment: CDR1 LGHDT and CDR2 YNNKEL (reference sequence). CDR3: CASSGASWETQYF.

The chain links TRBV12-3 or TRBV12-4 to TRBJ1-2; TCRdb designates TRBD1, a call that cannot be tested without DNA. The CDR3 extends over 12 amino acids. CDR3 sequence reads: CATKGQGFGYTF.

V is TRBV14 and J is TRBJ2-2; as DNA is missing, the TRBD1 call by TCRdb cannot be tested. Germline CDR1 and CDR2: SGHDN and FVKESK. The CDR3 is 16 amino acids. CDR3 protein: CASSRIPGPNTGELFF.

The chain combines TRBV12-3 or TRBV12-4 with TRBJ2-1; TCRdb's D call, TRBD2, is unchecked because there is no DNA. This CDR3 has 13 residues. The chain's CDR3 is CASSLEPGLAPFF.

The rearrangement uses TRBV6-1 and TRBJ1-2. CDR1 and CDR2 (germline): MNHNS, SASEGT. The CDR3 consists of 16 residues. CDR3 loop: CASSDIQRSWVHGYTF.

Here the CDR3 reads CASRPQGPIIANYGYTF. The chain uses TRBV27 and TRBJ1-2; TCRdb picks TRBD1, but there is no DNA to check that call. The CDR3 consists of 17 residues. CDR1 MNHEY and CDR2 SMNVEV come from the germline V gene (reference sequence).

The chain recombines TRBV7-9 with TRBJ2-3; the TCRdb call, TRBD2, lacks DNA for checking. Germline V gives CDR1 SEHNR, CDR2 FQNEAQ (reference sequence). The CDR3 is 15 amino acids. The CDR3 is CASRADVKEGDTQYF.

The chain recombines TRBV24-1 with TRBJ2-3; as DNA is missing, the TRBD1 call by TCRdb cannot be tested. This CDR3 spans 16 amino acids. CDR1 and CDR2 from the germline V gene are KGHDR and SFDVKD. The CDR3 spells CATSDYGQTPGDTQYF.

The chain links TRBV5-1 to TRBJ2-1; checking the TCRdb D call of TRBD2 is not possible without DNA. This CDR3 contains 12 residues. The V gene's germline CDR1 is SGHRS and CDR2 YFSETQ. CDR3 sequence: CASSLPGLEQFF.